This is a list of T cell receptor beta chains from one sample in a study of OX40 agonist ivuxolimab in advanced cancers. Libraries were prepared by immunoSEQ multiplex PCR; TCRdb keeps only in-frame clonotypes and omits some of them. The sample consists of 95,000 to 150,000 clones, roughly 93% of them appearing once. The input for sequencing was CD4+ or CD8+ T cells sorted from blood, taken in a trial of the OX40 agonist ivuxolimab. The receptors were sampled from an adult with an advanced solid tumor such as melanoma, head and neck, liver or kidney cancer. Both conserved end residues are part of each CDR3. The order of the fields is clone size, V gene, D gene, CDR3 length, J gene, CDR3 DNA, CDR3 protein. A D gene is named only where the DNA matches it firmly. For some rows the clone size is stated as once, few or many, or as a class when expanded; others skip it.

size: NA; V: TRBV6-5; D: NA; length: 14; J: TRBJ2-1; DNA: TGTGCCAGCAGTTACAGGGAGCCCCTCGATGAGCAGTTCTTC; CDR3: CASSYREPLDEQFF
size: once; V: TRBV6-1; D: NA; length: 12; J: TRBJ2-7; DNA: TGTGCCAGCAGTGAACAGGTCACCGAGCAGTACTTC; CDR3: CASSEQVTEQYF
size: NA; V: TRBV29-1; D: TRBD1; length: 14; J: TRBJ1-1; DNA: TGCAGCGTTGAACAGGGACAGTTGAACACTGAAGCTTTCTTT; CDR3: CSVEQGQLNTEAFF
size: once; V: TRBV27; D: TRBD1; length: 18; J: TRBJ2-7; DNA: TGTGCCAGCAGTACCTCAAGTATGTGGGACAGGGGGGATTACGAGCAGTACTTC; CDR3: CASSTSSMWDRGDYEQYF
size: once; V: TRBV11-3; D: NA; length: 16; J: TRBJ2-1; DNA: TGTGCCAGCAGCGCCAGGAGACTTAGCTCCTACAATGAGCAGTTCTTC; CDR3: CASSARRLSSYNEQFF
size: NA; V: TRBV2; D: NA; length: 12; J: TRBJ2-7; DNA: TGTGCCAGCAAATACAGAGCCTACGAGCAGTACTTC; CDR3: CASKYRAYEQYF
size: NA; V: TRBV5-1; D: TRBD1; length: 15; J: TRBJ2-7; DNA: TGCGCCAGCAGCTTGGCCTTAGGACAGGTCGGCGAGCAGTACTTC; CDR3: CASSLALGQVGEQYF
size: NA; V: TRBV4-3; D: NA; length: 14; J: TRBJ1-2; DNA: TGCGCCAGCAGCCAAGTCGGGAGTTCAGGTGGCTACACCTTC; CDR3: CASSQVGSSGGYTF
size: NA; V: TRBV7-9; D: NA; length: 14; J: TRBJ1-3; DNA: TGTGCCAGCAGTAACAACAGGGTCGGAAACACCATATATTTT; CDR3: CASSNNRVGNTIYF
size: NA; V: TRBV5-1; D: NA; length: 18; J: TRBJ2-2; DNA: TGCGCCAGCAGCTTGCGAGGGTCCGACACAAAGAACACCGGGGAGCTGTTTTTT; CDR3: CASSLRGSDTKNTGELFF
size: NA; V: TRBV30; D: NA; length: 12; J: TRBJ2-3; DNA: TGTGCCTGGAGCGGCAGGGCAGATACGCAGTATTTT; CDR3: CAWSGRADTQYF
size: NA; V: TRBV7-9; D: TRBD2; length: 15; J: TRBJ2-3; DNA: TGTGCCAGCAGCAGCAGCGGGAGAGGCACAGATACGCAGTATTTT; CDR3: CASSSSGRGTDTQYF
size: NA; V: TRBV15; D: TRBD1; length: 16; J: TRBJ2-5; DNA: TGTGCCACCAGCAGAGGGCAGGGGGTGGGTCAAGAGACCCAGTACTTC; CDR3: CATSRGQGVGQETQYF
size: NA; V: TRBV19; D: TRBD2; length: 16; J: TRBJ2-7; DNA: TGTGCCAGTAGTATAGATGCGGGGGGCAACGACTACGAGCAGTACTTC; CDR3: CASSIDAGGNDYEQYF
size: NA; V: TRBV30; D: TRBD1; length: 15; J: TRBJ2-7; DNA: TGTGCCTGGAGTGCCCGACAGGGCTCGGTCTACGAGCAGTACTTC; CDR3: CAWSARQGSVYEQYF
size: NA; V: TRBV18; D: NA; length: 15; J: TRBJ2-3; DNA: TGTGCCAGCTCACCCGGAGCGCTCAACACAGATACGCAGTATTTT; CDR3: CASSPGALNTDTQYF
size: once; V: TRBV5-1; D: TRBD2; length: 15; J: TRBJ2-5; DNA: TGCGCCAGCAGCTCGGGACTAGCGGGGAAAGAGACCCAGTACTTC; CDR3: CASSSGLAGKETQYF
size: NA; V: TRBV19; D: NA; length: 14; J: TRBJ1-2; DNA: TGTGCCAGTAGTACGCCGGACTCGGGCTATGGCTACACCTTC; CDR3: CASSTPDSGYGYTF
size: NA; V: TRBV7-2; D: NA; length: 17; J: TRBJ1-3; DNA: TGTGCCAGCAGCTTAGTCGGCAGCCCGAGCTCTGGAAACACCATATATTTT; CDR3: CASSLVGSPSSGNTIYF
size: NA; V: TRBV2; D: TRBD1; length: 17; J: TRBJ2-5; DNA: TGTGCCAGCAGAACCCCGAGGACAGGGATTCTCCAAGAGACCCAGTACTTC; CDR3: CASRTPRTGILQETQYF